This T cell receptor (beta chain) stems from a study of shared clonotypes between healthy human individuals. Study observations and caveats: The rarefaction results pointed to incomplete sorted-subset sequencing despite large depth. The generation probabilities recorded for non-shared clonotypes fell below those of clonotypes shared by all four donors.

The split of CD4+ cells yielded CD45RA+ naive and CD45RA-negative memory subsets. In its sample, this clone was seen a few times. Its cognate antigen is unknown. The germline V gene encodes CDR1 KGHSH and CDR2 LQKENI. J was trimmed by 5 bases and V by 6 bases; bases with no gene match: 6. This CDR3 spans 14 amino acids. Per the authors' pipeline: Filtering differed, since immunoSEQ gave only junction sequences and no quality scores. The assay was immunoSEQ multiplex PCR, and TCRdb's table has in-frame clones only and misses some. The V and J calls and clone size were taken over from that table, and D and trimming were inferred from the DNA. The sample lists hundreds of thousands of clones; around 78% were seen once.

The sequencing sample was made of memory CD4+ T cells sorted from blood. Subset indicated: CD45RA-negative fraction. The chain couples TRBV18 to TRBJ1-1; 10 bases map to TRBD1. The sequence derives from a woman in her twenties or thirties in good health. Written as DNA, the CDR3 is TGTGCCAGCTCCCGGGACAGGGGAAATACTGAAGCTTTCTTT. This encodes CASSRDRGNTEAFF. The variable domain in full, completed from reference TRBV18 and TRBJ1-1, reads NAGVMQNPRHLVRRRGQEARLRCSPMKGHSHVYWYRQLPEEGLKFMVYLQKENIIDESGMPKERFSAEFPKEGPSILRIQQVVRGDSAAYFCASSRDRGNTEAFFGQGTRLTVV.